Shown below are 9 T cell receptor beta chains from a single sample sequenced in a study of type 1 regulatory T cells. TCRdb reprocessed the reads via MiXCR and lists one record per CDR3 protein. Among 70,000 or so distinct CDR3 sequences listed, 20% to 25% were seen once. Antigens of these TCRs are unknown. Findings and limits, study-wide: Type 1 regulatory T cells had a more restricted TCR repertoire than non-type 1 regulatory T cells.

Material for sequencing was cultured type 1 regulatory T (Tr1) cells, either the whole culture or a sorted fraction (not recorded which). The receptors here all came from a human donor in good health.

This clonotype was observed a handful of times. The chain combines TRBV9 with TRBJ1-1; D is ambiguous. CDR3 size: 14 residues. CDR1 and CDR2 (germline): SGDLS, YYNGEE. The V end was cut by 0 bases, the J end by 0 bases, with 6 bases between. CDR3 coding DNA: TGTGCCAGCAGCGTAGGGGTGGTGAACACTGAAGCTTTCTTT. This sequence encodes CASSVGVVNTEAFF.

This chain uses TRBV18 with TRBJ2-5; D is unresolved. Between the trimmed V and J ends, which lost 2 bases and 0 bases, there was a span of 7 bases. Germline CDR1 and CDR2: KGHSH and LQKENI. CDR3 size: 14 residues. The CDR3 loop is CASSPTVYQETQYF. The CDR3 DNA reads TGTGCCAGCTCACCAACGGTCTACCAAGAGACCCAGTACTTC.

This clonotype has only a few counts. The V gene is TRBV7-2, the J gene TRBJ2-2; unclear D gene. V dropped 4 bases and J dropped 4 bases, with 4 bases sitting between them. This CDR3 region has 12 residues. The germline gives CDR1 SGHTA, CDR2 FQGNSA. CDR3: CASSSFTGELFF. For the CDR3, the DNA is TGTGCCAGCAGCTCCTTCACCGGGGAGCTGTTTTTT.

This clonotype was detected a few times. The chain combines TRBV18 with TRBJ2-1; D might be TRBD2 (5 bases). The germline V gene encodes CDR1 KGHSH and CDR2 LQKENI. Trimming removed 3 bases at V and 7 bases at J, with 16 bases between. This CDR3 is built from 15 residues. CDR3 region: CASSPLGAANNEQFF. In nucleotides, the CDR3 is TGTGCCAGCTCACCGCTCGGAGCGGCCAATAATGAGCAGTTCTTC.

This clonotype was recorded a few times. The CDR3 nucleotides are TGCAGTGCTAGTTCGCGGCGGGAACTCACTGAAGCTTTCTTT. Its protein product is CSASSRRELTEAFF. The chain has TRBV20-1 and TRBJ1-1; D call uncertain. Germline assignment: CDR1 DFQATT and CDR2 SNEGSKA (reference sequence). Trimming removed 3 bases from V and 4 bases from J, with 15 bases in between. The CDR3 loop spans 14 amino acids.

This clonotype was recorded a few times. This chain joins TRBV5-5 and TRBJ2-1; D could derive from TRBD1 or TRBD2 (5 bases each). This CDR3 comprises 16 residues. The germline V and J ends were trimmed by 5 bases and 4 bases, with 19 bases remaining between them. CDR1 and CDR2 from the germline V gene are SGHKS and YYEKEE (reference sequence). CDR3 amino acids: CASSRGTGTLYNEQFF. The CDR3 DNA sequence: TGTGCCAGCAGTCGAGGCACCGGGACGCTATACAATGAGCAGTTCTTC. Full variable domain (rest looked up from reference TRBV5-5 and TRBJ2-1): DAGVTQSPTHLIKTRGQQVTLRCSPISGHKSVSWYQQVLGQGPQFIFQYYEKEERGRGNFPDRFSARQFPNYSSELNVNALLLGDSALYLCASSRGTGTLYNEQFFGPGTRLTVL.

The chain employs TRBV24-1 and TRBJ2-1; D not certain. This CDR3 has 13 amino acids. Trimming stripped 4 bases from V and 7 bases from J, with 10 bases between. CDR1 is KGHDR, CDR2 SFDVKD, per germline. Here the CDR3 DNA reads TGTGCCACCAGTGAGGTACAGAAAAATGAGCAGTTCTTC. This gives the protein CATSEVQKNEQFF.

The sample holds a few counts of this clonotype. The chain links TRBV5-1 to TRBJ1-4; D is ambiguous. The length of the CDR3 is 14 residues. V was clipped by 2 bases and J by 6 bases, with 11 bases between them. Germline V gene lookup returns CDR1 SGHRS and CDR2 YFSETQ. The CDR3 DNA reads TGCGCCAGCAGCTTTGGGCAGGCCTATGAAAAACTGTTTTTT. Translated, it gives CASSFGQAYEKLFF. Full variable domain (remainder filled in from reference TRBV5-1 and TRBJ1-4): KAGVTQTPRYLIKTRGQQVTLSCSPISGHRSVSWYQQTPGQGLQFLFEYFSETQRNKGNFPGRFSGRQFSNSRSEMNVSTLELGDSALYLCASSFGQAYEKLFFGSGTQLSVL.

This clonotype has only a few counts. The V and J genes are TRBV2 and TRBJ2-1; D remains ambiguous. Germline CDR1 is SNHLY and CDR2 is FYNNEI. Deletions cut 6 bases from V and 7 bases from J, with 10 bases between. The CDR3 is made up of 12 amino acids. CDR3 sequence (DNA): TGTGCCAGCAGAGTCGTCCGGAATGAGCAGTTCTTC. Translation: CASRVVRNEQFF.